The present entry profiles one T cell receptor beta chain with its context. Its antigen remains unknown. This sample was included in a study of cytomegalovirus exposure and HLA in healthy donors. General observations from the study: Both high specificity and high sensitivity reportedly marked the classifier's diagnosis of cytomegalovirus status. It was in a later analysis that TCR association rates were seen to vary by HLA locus, highest for DRB1 and lowest for HLA-C.

There were likely unrecorded immune exposures, though donors were nominally healthy when sampled. The PCR made use of 60 Vbeta and 13 Jbeta primers. Profiled with immunoSEQ multiplex PCR; TCRdb holds only in-frame clones, not every one. The table includes under 200,000 clones, around 80% detected once. Germline V CDR1 and CDR2: GTSNPN, SVGIG (reference sequence). The CDR3 runs 15 residues. After removal of 0 bases from V and 3 bases from J, the junction contained 7 bases not matched to a gene. The sequencing input was PBMCs. The origin of this receptor is a woman in her fifties or sixties in good health and CMV-seronegative. This chain connects TRBV30 to TRBJ2-7; TRBD1 agrees at 8 bases. The CDR3 DNA follows: TGTGCCTGGAGTGTGGTAGGGACAGGTTACTACGAGCAGTACTTC. As protein: CAWSVVGTGYYEQYF.